These 18 T cell receptor beta chains share one sample of origin, sequenced in a study of PD-1 blockade in classical Hodgkin lymphoma. Exposure to brentuximab vedotin varied, and each patient had relapsed following autologous stem cell transplantation. Data came from immunoSEQ multiplex PCR; TCRdb stores just in-frame clones and leaves some out. Among 45,000 to 65,000 clones, 73% were seen once, and the ten largest hold approximately 16%. Sequenced material: peripheral blood mononuclear cells (PBMCs), taken before the second cycle of nivolumab. Receptors originate from a human donor with classical Hodgkin lymphoma.

About this clone: This same CDR3 is encoded by further DNA sequences in the sample. The V call is TRBV9, the J call TRBJ2-2, with a possible D match to TRBD2 (6 bases). CDR1 and CDR2 (germline): SGDLS, YYNGEE. With 1 base removed from V and 5 bases from J, the gap between germline ends came to 6 bases. The CDR3 has 13 amino acids. CDR3 coding DNA: TGTGCCAGCAGCGTACGGGGGACCGGGGAGCTGTTTTTT. Its translation is CASSVRGTGELFF.

The chain couples TRBV7-8 to TRBJ2-1; 13 positions match TRBD2. V shed 5 bases, J shed 6 bases, and the junction held 4 bases outside the gene matches. The CDR3 loop spans 15 amino acids. Per the germline V gene, CDR1 is SGHVS and CDR2 is FQNEAQ. CDR3 region: CASSRGLAGVNEQFF. The CDR3 bases are TGTGCCAGCAGCCGAGGACTAGCGGGAGTCAATGAGCAGTTCTTC.

The V and J genes are TRBV10-3 and TRBJ1-1; TRBD1 might be the D (5 bases). The germline gives CDR1 ENHRY, CDR2 SYGVKD. The CDR3 consists of 13 residues. Trimming cost V 5 bases and J 4 bases, with 11 bases left between them. The CDR3 nucleotides are TGTGCCATCAGTTTCCAGGGACCCACTGAAGCTTTCTTT. Amino acids: CAISFQGPTEAFF.

The chain recombines TRBV6-1 with TRBJ1-2; 7 positions match TRBD1. The CDR3 length is 15 residues. The trim removed 2 bases at V and 1 base at J, leaving 4 bases unmatched. Germline V gives CDR1 MNHNS, CDR2 SASEGT. DNA for the CDR3: TGTGCCAGCAGTGAATTGACAGGGAGTAACTATGGCTACACCTTC. Residues: CASSELTGSNYGYTF.

The rearrangement links TRBV28 to TRBJ1-2, with unresolved D. V was trimmed by 5 bases and J by 4 bases, leaving 8 bases between them. CDR1 is MDHEN, CDR2 SYDVKM, per germline. This CDR3 region has 12 residues. CDR3 amino acids: CASSGVLYGYTF. In nucleotides, the CDR3 is TGTGCCAGCAGTGGGGTCCTCTATGGCTACACCTTC.

The sample holds a few counts of this clone. The chain couples TRBV7-2 to TRBJ2-7; TRBD2 is a possible D gene (6 bases). This CDR3 comprises 15 residues. Germline V lookup: CDR1 SGHTA, CDR2 FQGNSA. V lost 2 bases and J 3 bases, leaving 14 bases between the germline ends. CDR3 loop: CASSLRPKEGYEQYF. The CDR3, as DNA: TGTGCCAGCAGCTTACGACCTAAGGAGGGCTACGAGCAGTACTTC.

About this clone itself: This CDR3 is also generated by other DNA sequences in the sample. This chain links TRBV7-9 with TRBJ1-4; D not resolved. V was trimmed by 1 base and J by 0 bases, leaving 6 bases between them. Per the germline V gene, CDR1 is SEHNR and CDR2 is FQNEAQ (reference sequence). The CDR3 runs 15 residues. CDR3 nucleotides: TGTGCCAGCAGCTTAGTGCCTGCAACTAATGAAAAACTGTTTTTT. Amino acid sequence: CASSLVPATNEKLFF.

The J gene is TRBJ1-1, the V gene TRBV29-1; unclear D gene. Per germline, CDR1 SQVTM and CDR2 ANQGSEA. V was cut by 3 bases and J by 1 base, with 9 bases left in between. CDR3 length: 13 amino acids. The CDR3 loop is CSVEEGPNTEAFF. As DNA, the CDR3 is TGCAGCGTTGAGGAGGGCCCGAACACTGAAGCTTTCTTT. Together with reference TRBV29-1 and TRBJ1-1, the CDR3 gives the full variable domain: SAVISQKPSRDICQRGTSLTIQCQVDSQVTMMFWYRQQPGQSLTLIATANQGSEATYESGFVIDKFPISRPNLTFSTLTVSNMSPEDSSIYLCSVEEGPNTEAFFGQGTRLTVV.

The CDR3 DNA reads TGTGCCAGCAGTTTAATAAGGGACTATGGCTACACCTTC. Amino acids: CASSLIRDYGYTF. The chain recombines TRBV28 with TRBJ1-2; D remains unclear. Germline-derived CDR1 and CDR2 are MDHEN and SYDVKM. The CDR3 runs to 13 residues. V lost 2 bases to trimming and J lost 3 bases, with 7 bases between them.

This clone was seen a single time. The CDR3 spells CASSFGREAFF. Written as DNA, the CDR3 is TGTGCCAGCAGCTTCGGAAGAGAAGCTTTCTTT. The rearrangement joins TRBV7-9 to TRBJ1-1; D gene uncertain. CDR1 and CDR2 from the germline V gene are SEHNR and FQNEAQ (reference sequence). V was shortened by 3 bases and J by 8 bases, with 7 bases between the two germline ends. The CDR3 is 11 amino acids.

This chain links TRBV18 with TRBJ1-5; D perhaps matches TRBD1 (5 bases). CDR3 length: 15 amino acids. From germline, CDR1 is KGHSH and CDR2 LQKENI. Trimming removed 1 base from V and 6 bases from J, with 13 bases in between. CDR3 region: CASSPQGLESQPQHF. The CDR3 DNA reads TGTGCCAGCTCACCACAGGGACTGGAAAGTCAGCCCCAGCATTTT.

The chain employs TRBV9 and TRBJ1-1; D perhaps matches TRBD1 (5 bases). Trimming removed 0 bases from V and 3 bases from J, with 9 bases in between. Germline V CDR1 and CDR2: SGDLS, YYNGEE. This CDR3 region has 14 residues. CDR3 amino acids: CASSVVGEDTEAFF. Here the CDR3 DNA reads TGTGCCAGCAGCGTAGTAGGGGAGGACACTGAAGCTTTCTTT. The whole variable domain, remainder taken from reference TRBV9 and TRBJ1-1, is DSGVTQTPKHLITATGQRVTLRCSPRSGDLSVYWYQQSLDQGLQFLIQYYNGEERAKGNILERFSAQQFPDLHSELNLSSLELGDSALYFCASSVVGEDTEAFFGQGTRLTVV.

About this clone itself: The sample has other DNA sequences that encode this CDR3 too. The J gene is TRBJ1-1, the V gene TRBV7-8; TRBD1 is a possible D gene (6 bases). The CDR3 spans 15 residues. Germline CDR1 is SGHVS and CDR2 is FQNEAQ. The V end was cut by 0 bases, the J end by 4 bases, with 12 bases between. The CDR3 DNA sequence: TGTGCCAGCAGCTTAGCACCCCGAGGGGGCACTGAAGCTTTCTTT. Protein: CASSLAPRGGTEAFF. The entire variable domain, with the rest obtained from reference TRBV7-8 and TRBJ1-1, is as follows: GAGVSQSPRYKVAKRGQDVALRCDPISGHVSLFWYQQALGQGPEFLTYFQNEAQLDKSGLPSDRFFAERPEGSVSTLKIQRTQQEDSAVYLCASSLAPRGGTEAFFGQGTRLTVV.

The rearrangement uses TRBV10-2 and TRBJ1-5; possible D gene TRBD1, 6 bases. Looked up from germline, CDR1 is WSHSY and CDR2 is SAAADI. Trimming took off 8 bases at V and 4 bases at J, with 12 bases between the two ends. This CDR3 has 13 amino acids. The DNA of the CDR3 is TGCGCCAGCCTAGGACAGCTAAATCAGCCCCAGCATTTT. It codes for CASLGQLNQPQHF.

This clone has a single count. The chain uses TRBV28 and TRBJ2-1; tentatively, D is TRBD1 or TRBD2 (5 bases each). This CDR3 is 17 amino acids long. The V gene's germline CDR1 is MDHEN and CDR2 SYDVKM. The V end was cut by 7 bases, the J end by 3 bases, with 22 bases between. The CDR3 region has the DNA TGTGCCAGCACTGATTTAGGAGGCAACAGGCACTACAATGAGCAGTTCTTC. Its protein is CASTDLGGNRHYNEQFF.

This clone was seen only a few times. Written as DNA, the CDR3 is TGTGCCAGTAGTATTATGGGGGGCGGATACGAGCAGTACTTC. Its translation: CASSIMGGGYEQYF. J is TRBJ2-7 and V is TRBV19; D may be TRBD1 or TRBD2 (6 bases each). The CDR3 totals 14 residues. V lost 3 bases and J lost 4, with 13 bases in between. Germline-derived CDR1 and CDR2 are LNHDA and SQIVND (reference sequence).

The rearrangement joins TRBV4-3 to TRBJ1-5; 7 nucleotides align to TRBD1. Germline CDR1 and CDR2: LGHNA and YSLEER. The CDR3 consists of 18 residues. J lost 1 base, V lost 0 bases, and 9 bases had no gene match. DNA of the CDR3: TGCGCCAGCAGCCAAGACGGGGACAGCCTTAGGAGCAATCAGCCCCAGCATTTT. Translation: CASSQDGDSLRSNQPQHF.

V and J are TRBV30 and TRBJ1-5, with TRBD1 as a possible D gene (6 bases). Trimming took off 0 bases at V and 4 bases at J, with 7 bases between the two ends. This CDR3 is 13 amino acids long. Per germline, CDR1 GTSNPN and CDR2 SVGIG (reference sequence). CDR3 residues: CAWSVGGNQPQHF. The CDR3 region has the DNA TGTGCCTGGAGTGTAGGGGGAAATCAGCCCCAGCATTTT. Together with reference TRBV30 and TRBJ1-5, the CDR3 gives the full variable domain: SQTIHQWPATLVQPVGSPLSLECTVEGTSNPNLYWYRQAAGRGLQLLFYSVGIGQISSEVPQNLSASRPQDRQFILSSKKLLLSDSGFYLCAWSVGGNQPQHFGDGTRLSIL.